These 8 T cell receptor beta chains came from one sample sequenced in a study of cytomegalovirus exposure and HLA in healthy donors (dated by TCRdb to 2017 to 2019). Library preparation was by the immunoSEQ multiplex PCR assay. For the multiplex PCR, a mixture combining 60 forward primers for TCR Vbeta segments and 13 reverse primers for TCR Jbeta segments was used. TCRdb took this table from immuneACCESS and kept in-frame rearrangements with V and J called. Such tables lack part of the clones; where checked against another copy, unresolved V genes explain under half of the gap, and the rest is unexplained. This sample comprises roughly 180,000 clones, roughly 85% of them detected only once. Jointly, the top ten make up 1% of the sample. Sample: PBMCs. These receptors were collected from a boy younger than 10 in good health and CMV-seronegative.

This chain uses TRBV4-1 with TRBJ1-5; D gene uncertain. Germline lookup yields CDR1 MGHRA and CDR2 YSYEKL. V was trimmed by 1 base and J by 0 bases, leaving 7 bases between them. The CDR3 is made up of 15 amino acids. CDR3 nucleotide sequence: TGCGCCAGCAGCCAAGTCTTCGGTAGCAATCAGCCCCAGCATTTT. Its protein product is CASSQVFGSNQPQHF.

V is TRBV7-9 and J is TRBJ1-6; possibly TRBD1 for D (5 bases). Germline V gene sequence: CDR1 SEHNR, CDR2 FQNEAQ (reference sequence). The CDR3 length is 14 residues. Deletions cut 5 bases from V and 7 bases from J, with 12 bases between. The CDR3 region has the DNA TGTGCCAGCAGCGGCGGGGGGTCCAATTCACCCCTCCACTTT. This encodes CASSGGGSNSPLHF.

The V and J genes are TRBV28 and TRBJ2-4; 11 nucleotides line up with TRBD2. Unmatched junction bases numbered 14, after V lost 5 bases and J lost 8 bases. CDR1 MDHEN and CDR2 SYDVKM come from the germline V gene. This CDR3 has 17 residues. CDR3 loop: CASSPGGSGRADHIQYF. The CDR3 nucleotides read TGTGCCAGCAGTCCCGGGGGTAGCGGGAGGGCCGACCACATTCAGTACTTC.

The chain links TRBV5-5 to TRBJ2-7; 7 bases map to TRBD1. Trimming at V came to 3 bases and at J to 2 bases, leaving 11 bases not matched to a gene. The CDR3 covers 16 residues. Germline CDR1 and CDR2: SGHKS and YYEKEE (reference sequence). The CDR3 DNA sequence: TGTGCCAGCAGCTCCCAAGGGGGCCGCATTACCTACGAGCAGTACTTC. It codes for CASSSQGGRITYEQYF. Looking up the rest from reference TRBV5-5 and TRBJ2-7 gives the full variable domain: DAGVTQSPTHLIKTRGQQVTLRCSPISGHKSVSWYQQVLGQGPQFIFQYYEKEERGRGNFPDRFSARQFPNYSSELNVNALLLGDSALYLCASSSQGGRITYEQYFGPGTRLTVT.

The chain combines TRBV18 with TRBJ2-5; TRBD2 matches 11 bases. Trimming cost V 3 bases and J 0 bases; bases outside gene matches: 9. This CDR3 is 18 amino acids long. Germline CDR1 is KGHSH and CDR2 is LQKENI. This chain's CDR3 is CASSPNPLAGAYQETQYF. Written as DNA, the CDR3 is TGTGCCAGCTCACCGAATCCACTAGCGGGGGCGTACCAAGAGACCCAGTACTTC.

This clone was recorded once. This chain uses TRBV28 with TRBJ1-4; a weak D match, TRBD1 (5 bases). V dropped 4 bases and J dropped 5 bases, with 20 bases sitting between them. Per the germline V gene, CDR1 is MDHEN and CDR2 is SYDVKM. The length of the CDR3 is 17 residues. The CDR3 DNA is TGTGCCAGCAGTTCCTACCGTTGGGGCAAGGAAAATGAAAAACTGTTTTTT. Protein: CASSSYRWGKENEKLFF. Filled out from reference TRBV28 and TRBJ1-4, the complete variable domain reads DVKVTQSSRYLVKRTGEKVFLECVQDMDHENMFWYRQDPGLGLRLIYFSYDVKMKEKGDIPEGYSVSREKKERFSLILESASTNQTSMYLCASSSYRWGKENEKLFFGSGTQLSVL.

J is TRBJ2-7 and V is TRBV5-5; 7 positions agree with TRBD1. Germline CDR1 SGHKS, CDR2 YYEKEE (reference sequence). Germline trimming cut 4 bases from V and 1 base from J; bases unmatched to any gene: 8. The CDR3 extends over 15 amino acids. CDR3 region: CASSLGTASSYEQYF. CDR3 DNA: TGTGCCAGCAGCCTAGGGACAGCCAGTTCCTACGAGCAGTACTTC.

The V call is TRBV10-1, the J call TRBJ1-1, with TRBD1 as a possible D gene (5 bases). Germline V gene sequence: CDR1 WNHNN, CDR2 SYGVQD (reference sequence). CDR3 length equals 12 residues. V shed 8 bases and J shed 2 bases, with 9 bases lying between them. The CDR3: CASRGDNTEAFF. The CDR3 DNA reads TGCGCCAGCCGGGGGGATAACACTGAAGCTTTCTTT.